This T cell receptor beta chain was documented in a study of CD8+ T cells in alopecia areata. CDR3 length: 14 residues. Germline loops: CDR1 GTSNPN, CDR2 SVGIG (reference sequence). Trimming removed 3 bases from V and 8 bases from J, with 14 bases in between. TCR sequencing used cDNA made by reverse transcription of extracted RNA. Measured with immunoSEQ multiplex PCR; TCRdb has only the in-frame clones, and not every one. The table has 110,000 to 150,000 clones, about 60% seen once. Alopecia areata patients provided lesional scalp punch biopsies and peripheral blood. The rearrangement joins TRBV30 to TRBJ1-6; no reliable D call. This TCR came from a human donor with alopecia areata. This material consisted of CD4+ T cells sorted from blood, taken at week 0. The CDR3 coding sequence is TGTGCCTGGAGCCGGTCCGGTCCTTATTCACCCCTCCACTTT. This codes for CAWSRSGPYSPLHF.